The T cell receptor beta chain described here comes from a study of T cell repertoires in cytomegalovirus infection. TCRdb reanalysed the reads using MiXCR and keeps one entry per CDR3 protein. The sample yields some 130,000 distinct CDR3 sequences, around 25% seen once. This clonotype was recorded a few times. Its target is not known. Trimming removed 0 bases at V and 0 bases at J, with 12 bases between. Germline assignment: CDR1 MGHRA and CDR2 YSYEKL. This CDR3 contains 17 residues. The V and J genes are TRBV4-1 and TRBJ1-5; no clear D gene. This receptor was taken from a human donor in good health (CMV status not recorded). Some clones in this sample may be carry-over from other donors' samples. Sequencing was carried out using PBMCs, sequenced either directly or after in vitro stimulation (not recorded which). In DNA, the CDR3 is TGCGCCAGCAGCCAAGATCTCAGTTCCTATAGCAATCAGCCCCAGCATTTT. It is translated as CASSQDLSSYSNQPQHF.